These T cell receptor beta chains were read from a single sample in a study of T cell repertoires in cytomegalovirus infection. One entry per CDR3 protein, called by TCRdb with MiXCR from the reads. The sample consists of under 500,000 distinct CDR3 sequences, approximately 42% of them appearing once. These receptors' targets are unknown. This specimen was cultured PBMCs, taken from culture after CMV antigen stimulation. These receptors all come from a human donor in good health (CMV status not recorded). Some clones in this sample may be carry-over from other donors' samples. CDR3s include the opening cysteine and the closing phenylalanine or tryptophan. The D gene is left open where the match is weak. Rows give clone size only sometimes, using once, few, many, or a class for an expanded clone.

CDR3nt: TGTGCCAGCAGCTTAGATCGGACAGATGGCTACACCTTC; CDR3aa: CASSLDRTDGYTF; v_gene: TRBV7-2; d_gene: NA; j_gene: TRBJ1-2; abundance: NA
CDR3nt: TGTGCCAGCAGCTTAGGCCTCTGGGGGGAAAGCACAGATACGCAGTATTTT; CDR3aa: CASSLGLWGESTDTQYF; v_gene: TRBV13; d_gene: NA; j_gene: TRBJ2-3; abundance: NA
CDR3nt: TGTGCCACCCGGTCAGGGGGGTTATACAATGAGCAGTTCTTC; CDR3aa: CATRSGGLYNEQFF; v_gene: TRBV19; d_gene: NA; j_gene: TRBJ2-1; abundance: NA
CDR3nt: TGTGCCAGTAGTCGGACAGGGAGTGATGAGCAGTTCTTC; CDR3aa: CASSRTGSDEQFF; v_gene: TRBV19; d_gene: TRBD1; j_gene: TRBJ2-1; abundance: few
CDR3nt: TGTGCCAGTTCCCGGGGGGGCCGGTCTGGTGAGCAGTTCTTC; CDR3aa: CASSRGGRSGEQFF; v_gene: TRBV7-2; d_gene: TRBD2; j_gene: TRBJ2-1; abundance: NA
CDR3nt: TGTGCCAGCAGTTCCTACAGGTCAGATACGCAGTATTTT; CDR3aa: CASSSYRSDTQYF; v_gene: TRBV12-3/TRBV12-4; d_gene: NA; j_gene: TRBJ2-3; abundance: NA
CDR3nt: TGTGCCAGCAGCACCACAGGGAGGGACGAGCAGTACTTC; CDR3aa: CASSTTGRDEQYF; v_gene: TRBV7-6; d_gene: NA; j_gene: TRBJ2-7; abundance: NA
CDR3nt: TGTGCCAGCAGTTACCGGGCCCCCGGGTCGGAAAAACTGTTTTTT; CDR3aa: CASSYRAPGSEKLFF; v_gene: TRBV6-6; d_gene: NA; j_gene: TRBJ1-4; abundance: NA
CDR3nt: TGTGCCAGCGCCCACGGATCGCATCGGACGTACGAGCAGTACTTC; CDR3aa: CASAHGSHRTYEQYF; v_gene: TRBV7-2; d_gene: NA; j_gene: TRBJ2-7; abundance: few
CDR3nt: TGTGCCATCAGTGACGGCAGTCCGGGCTACACCTTC; CDR3aa: CAISDGSPGYTF; v_gene: TRBV10-3; d_gene: NA; j_gene: TRBJ1-2; abundance: NA
CDR3nt: TGTGCCAGCAGTGAACGGAACCGGCGGACAACCACTGAAGCTTTCTTT; CDR3aa: CASSERNRRTTTEAFF; v_gene: TRBV6-1; d_gene: NA; j_gene: TRBJ1-1; abundance: NA
CDR3nt: TGTGCCAGCAGCAACCCCGGGGGCGGCACAGATACGCAGTATTTT; CDR3aa: CASSNPGGGTDTQYF; v_gene: TRBV12-3/TRBV12-4; d_gene: NA; j_gene: TRBJ2-3; abundance: NA
CDR3nt: TGTGCCAGCAGTCCAATCCCGGGTTCAGGAGCCTATGGCTACACCTTC; CDR3aa: CASSPIPGSGAYGYTF; v_gene: TRBV12-3/TRBV12-4; d_gene: NA; j_gene: TRBJ1-2; abundance: few
CDR3nt: TGCGCCAGCAGACTTGAGTTGGCGAGTACGCAGTATTTT; CDR3aa: CASRLELASTQYF; v_gene: TRBV10-2; d_gene: NA; j_gene: TRBJ2-3; abundance: NA
CDR3nt: TGTGCCAGCAGCTTGCGCGGGGATAGCACAGATACGCAGTATTTT; CDR3aa: CASSLRGDSTDTQYF; v_gene: TRBV6-5; d_gene: NA; j_gene: TRBJ2-3; abundance: few
CDR3nt: TGTGCCAGCAGCTTAGGAGATGCGGGTATCGACGAGCAGTACTTC; CDR3aa: CASSLGDAGIDEQYF; v_gene: TRBV7-9; d_gene: NA; j_gene: TRBJ2-7; abundance: NA
CDR3nt: TGTGCCAGCAGCTCGAGACTTCCAGATACGCAGTATTTT; CDR3aa: CASSSRLPDTQYF; v_gene: TRBV7-2; d_gene: NA; j_gene: TRBJ2-3; abundance: NA
CDR3nt: TGTGCCAGCAGTCCTTCCGGGACAGGGTTTCAGCCCCAGCATTTT; CDR3aa: CASSPSGTGFQPQHF; v_gene: TRBV12-3/TRBV12-4; d_gene: TRBD1; j_gene: TRBJ1-5; abundance: few
CDR3nt: TGTGCCAGCAGCTTAGATGCAGCGGCCCTCACCTACGAGCAGTACTTC; CDR3aa: CASSLDAAALTYEQYF; v_gene: TRBV7-2; d_gene: NA; j_gene: TRBJ2-7; abundance: NA
CDR3nt: TGTGCCAGCAGCCGACTAGCGGGAGTCAAAAATGAGCAGTTCTTC; CDR3aa: CASSRLAGVKNEQFF; v_gene: TRBV12-3/TRBV12-4; d_gene: TRBD2; j_gene: TRBJ2-1; abundance: NA
CDR3nt: TGTGCCAGCAGCCAAGATCATGGCAGTCCAACTAATGAAAAACTGTTTTTT; CDR3aa: CASSQDHGSPTNEKLFF; v_gene: TRBV4-1; d_gene: NA; j_gene: TRBJ1-4; abundance: NA
CDR3nt: TGTGCCAGCAGTGCCCCCCCGACCCCCGATACGCAGTATTTT; CDR3aa: CASSAPPTPDTQYF; v_gene: TRBV12-3/TRBV12-4; d_gene: NA; j_gene: TRBJ2-3; abundance: few
CDR3nt: TGTGCCAGCAGCGTCCGGGACAGGGGGCTGGATACGCAGTATTTT; CDR3aa: CASSVRDRGLDTQYF; v_gene: TRBV5-5; d_gene: TRBD1; j_gene: TRBJ2-3; abundance: few
CDR3nt: TGTGCTAGTGGTTTTTCGATTGGACAGGGGGCGGTTACTGAAGCTTTCTTT; CDR3aa: CASGFSIGQGAVTEAFF; v_gene: TRBV12-5; d_gene: TRBD1; j_gene: TRBJ1-1; abundance: NA
CDR3nt: TGTGCCAGCAGCTTAGGGTTAGGAGGGGAGCTGTTTTTT; CDR3aa: CASSLGLGGELFF; v_gene: TRBV7-2; d_gene: NA; j_gene: TRBJ2-2; abundance: few
CDR3nt: TGTGCCAGCTCACGATTGGGACAGGACAATCAGCCCCAGCATTTT; CDR3aa: CASSRLGQDNQPQHF; v_gene: TRBV18; d_gene: TRBD1; j_gene: TRBJ1-5; abundance: NA
CDR3nt: TGCAGTGCCCGTATCCCAGATACGCAGTATTTT; CDR3aa: CSARIPDTQYF; v_gene: TRBV20-1; d_gene: NA; j_gene: TRBJ2-3; abundance: NA
CDR3nt: TGTGCCAGCAGCTTGGTGGTAGCCACAGATACGCAGTATTTT; CDR3aa: CASSLVVATDTQYF; v_gene: TRBV5-5; d_gene: NA; j_gene: TRBJ2-3; abundance: NA
CDR3nt: TGTGCCAGCAGCCCCCTGAGGGTCCCTTACAATGAGCAGTTCTTC; CDR3aa: CASSPLRVPYNEQFF; v_gene: TRBV5-4; d_gene: NA; j_gene: TRBJ2-1; abundance: NA
CDR3nt: TGTGCCAGCACCCTGCTTAGGTCCGAGACCCAGTACTTC; CDR3aa: CASTLLRSETQYF; v_gene: TRBV7-8; d_gene: NA; j_gene: TRBJ2-5; abundance: few
CDR3nt: TGTGCCAGCAGCTTGGGGTCTCAAACCTTC; CDR3aa: CASSLGSQTF; v_gene: TRBV5-4; d_gene: NA; j_gene: TRBJ1-2; abundance: NA
CDR3nt: TGTGCCAGCAGTTACCCGGCAACAAATCAGCCCCAGCATTTT; CDR3aa: CASSYPATNQPQHF; v_gene: TRBV6-6; d_gene: NA; j_gene: TRBJ1-5; abundance: NA
CDR3nt: TGTGCCAGCAGCTCTCTCCCCCCGCGGGACAGGGTCCCCGGGGAGCTGTTTTTT; CDR3aa: CASSSLPPRDRVPGELFF; v_gene: TRBV27; d_gene: TRBD1; j_gene: TRBJ2-2; abundance: few
CDR3nt: TGTGCCAGCAGTTTAGAATATTTATCGGGCTACTCCTACGAGCAGTACTTC; CDR3aa: CASSLEYLSGYSYEQYF; v_gene: TRBV28; d_gene: NA; j_gene: TRBJ2-7; abundance: hyperexpanded
CDR3nt: TGTGCCAGCAGTAACAGGCTACACACCGGGGAGCTGTTTTTT; CDR3aa: CASSNRLHTGELFF; v_gene: TRBV6-2/TRBV6-3; d_gene: NA; j_gene: TRBJ2-2; abundance: NA
CDR3nt: TGTGCCAGTAGTATCACAGGGGCCGGTCGTGGGACCCAGTACTTC; CDR3aa: CASSITGAGRGTQYF; v_gene: TRBV19; d_gene: TRBD1; j_gene: TRBJ2-5; abundance: NA
CDR3nt: TGTGCCAGCAGCCTCGACAAACCTAGCAATCAGCCCCAGCATTTT; CDR3aa: CASSLDKPSNQPQHF; v_gene: TRBV12-3/TRBV12-4; d_gene: NA; j_gene: TRBJ1-5; abundance: many
CDR3nt: TGTGCCAGCAGCTTAGAGGCGCTAGCGGGAGGGCCGGGGGGGACCCAGTACTTC; CDR3aa: CASSLEALAGGPGGTQYF; v_gene: TRBV7-2; d_gene: TRBD2; j_gene: TRBJ2-5; abundance: NA
CDR3nt: TGTGCCAGCAATCTGGACACAGATACGCAGTATTTT; CDR3aa: CASNLDTDTQYF; v_gene: TRBV12-3/TRBV12-4; d_gene: NA; j_gene: TRBJ2-3; abundance: few
CDR3nt: TGTGCCATCAGTGAACGGGGGTACAATGAGCAGTTCTTC; CDR3aa: CAISERGYNEQFF; v_gene: TRBV10-3; d_gene: NA; j_gene: TRBJ2-1; abundance: NA
CDR3nt: TGTGCCAGCAGTGAGTCCCCGTATTCGCCCCAGCATTTT; CDR3aa: CASSESPYSPQHF; v_gene: TRBV25-1; d_gene: NA; j_gene: TRBJ1-5; abundance: NA
CDR3nt: TGTGCCAGCAGCTCTACCGGAGCTGAAGATACGCAGTATTTT; CDR3aa: CASSSTGAEDTQYF; v_gene: TRBV12-3/TRBV12-4; d_gene: NA; j_gene: TRBJ2-3; abundance: NA
CDR3nt: TGTGCCAGCAGCTTTGGGGTTAGGGGTGGAGACGAGCAGTACTTC; CDR3aa: CASSFGVRGGDEQYF; v_gene: TRBV7-9; d_gene: NA; j_gene: TRBJ2-7; abundance: NA
CDR3nt: TGTGCCAGCAGCTTAGTCGGGGGAGAGGAGCAGTACTTC; CDR3aa: CASSLVGGEEQYF; v_gene: TRBV7-2; d_gene: NA; j_gene: TRBJ2-7; abundance: NA
CDR3nt: TGTGCCAGTAGCAATCCACAGGGGTCGAACTACGAGCAGTACTTC; CDR3aa: CASSNPQGSNYEQYF; v_gene: TRBV19; d_gene: TRBD1; j_gene: TRBJ2-7; abundance: few